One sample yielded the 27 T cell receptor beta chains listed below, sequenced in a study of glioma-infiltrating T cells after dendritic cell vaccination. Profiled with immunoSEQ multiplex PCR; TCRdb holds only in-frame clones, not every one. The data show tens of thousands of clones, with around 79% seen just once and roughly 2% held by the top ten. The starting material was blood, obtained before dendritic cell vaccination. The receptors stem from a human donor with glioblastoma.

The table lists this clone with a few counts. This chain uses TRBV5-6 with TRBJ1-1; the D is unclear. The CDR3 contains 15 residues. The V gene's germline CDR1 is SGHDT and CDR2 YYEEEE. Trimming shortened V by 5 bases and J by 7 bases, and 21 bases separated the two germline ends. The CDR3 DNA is TGTGCCAGCAGAAGGATCGAGATGGGTGGACTTGAAGCTTTCTTT. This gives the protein CASRRIEMGGLEAFF.

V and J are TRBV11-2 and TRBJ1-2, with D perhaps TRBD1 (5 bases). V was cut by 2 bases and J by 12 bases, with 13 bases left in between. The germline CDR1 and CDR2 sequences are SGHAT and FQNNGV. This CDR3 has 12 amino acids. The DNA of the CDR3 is TGTGCCAGCAGCTTAACGGGGGTGAGGCACACCTTC. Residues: CASSLTGVRHTF.

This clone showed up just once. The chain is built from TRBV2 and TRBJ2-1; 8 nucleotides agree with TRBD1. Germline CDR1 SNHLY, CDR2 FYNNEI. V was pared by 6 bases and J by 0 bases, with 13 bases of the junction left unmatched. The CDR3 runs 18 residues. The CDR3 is CASRDRVVQSSSYNEQFF. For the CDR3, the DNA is TGTGCCAGCAGGGACAGGGTAGTACAATCGAGCTCCTACAATGAGCAGTTCTTC.

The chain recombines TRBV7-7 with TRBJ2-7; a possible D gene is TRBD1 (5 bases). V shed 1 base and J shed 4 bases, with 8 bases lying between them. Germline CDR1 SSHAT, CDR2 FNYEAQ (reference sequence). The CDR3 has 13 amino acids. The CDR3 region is CASSLGGDYEQYF. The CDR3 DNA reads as TGTGCCAGCAGCTTAGGGGGCGATTACGAGCAGTACTTC.

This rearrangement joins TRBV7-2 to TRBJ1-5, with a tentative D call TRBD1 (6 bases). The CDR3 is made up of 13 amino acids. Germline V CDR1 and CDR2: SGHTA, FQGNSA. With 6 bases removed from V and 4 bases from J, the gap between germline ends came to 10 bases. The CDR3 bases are TGTGCCAGCAGTTACAGGGAGAATCAGCCCCAGCATTTT. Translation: CASSYRENQPQHF.

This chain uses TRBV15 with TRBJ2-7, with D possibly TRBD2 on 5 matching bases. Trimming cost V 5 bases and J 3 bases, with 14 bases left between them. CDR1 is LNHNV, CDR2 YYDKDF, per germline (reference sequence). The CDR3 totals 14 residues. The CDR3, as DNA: TGTGCCACCAGCGTCACCGGGAAGTACTACGAGCAGTACTTC. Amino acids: CATSVTGKYYEQYF.

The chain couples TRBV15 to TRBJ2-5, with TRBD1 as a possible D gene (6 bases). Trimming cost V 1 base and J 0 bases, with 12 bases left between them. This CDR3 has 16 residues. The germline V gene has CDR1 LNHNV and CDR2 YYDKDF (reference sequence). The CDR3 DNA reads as TGTGCCACCAGCAGAGGGGTTAGGGGGTACCAAGAGACCCAGTACTTC. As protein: CATSRGVRGYQETQYF.

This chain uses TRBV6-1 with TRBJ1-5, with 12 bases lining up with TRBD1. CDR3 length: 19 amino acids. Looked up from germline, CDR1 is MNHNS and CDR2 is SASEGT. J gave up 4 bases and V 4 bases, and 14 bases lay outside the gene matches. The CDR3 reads CASSVLRDRGLPFNQPQHF. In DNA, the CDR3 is TGTGCCAGCAGTGTTCTCCGGGACAGGGGGCTTCCTTTTAATCAGCCCCAGCATTTT.

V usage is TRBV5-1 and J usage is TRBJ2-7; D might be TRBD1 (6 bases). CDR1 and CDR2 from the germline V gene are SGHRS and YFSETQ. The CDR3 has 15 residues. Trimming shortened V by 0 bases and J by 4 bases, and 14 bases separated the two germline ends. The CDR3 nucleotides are TGCGCCAGCAGCTTGGATTGGGACACAAGATACGAGCAGTACGTC. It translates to CASSLDWDTRYEQYV.

CDR3 coding DNA: TGTGCCAGCAGCGTAGCGAATAGCGGGGGACCAGAGCAGTTCTTC. Its translation is CASSVANSGGPEQFF. The chain joins TRBV9 to TRBJ2-1, with 9 nucleotides matching TRBD2. The CDR3 sequence is 15 residues long. Per germline, CDR1 SGDLS and CDR2 YYNGEE. The ends lost 0 bases at V and 10 bases at J; junction bases unmatched: 8.

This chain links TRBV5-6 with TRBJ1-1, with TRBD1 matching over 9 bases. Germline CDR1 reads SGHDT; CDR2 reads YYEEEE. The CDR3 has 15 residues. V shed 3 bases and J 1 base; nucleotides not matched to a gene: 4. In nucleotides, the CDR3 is TGTGCCAGCAGCTCCTCGGGACAGGGGAACACTGAAGCTTTCTTT. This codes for CASSSSGQGNTEAFF.

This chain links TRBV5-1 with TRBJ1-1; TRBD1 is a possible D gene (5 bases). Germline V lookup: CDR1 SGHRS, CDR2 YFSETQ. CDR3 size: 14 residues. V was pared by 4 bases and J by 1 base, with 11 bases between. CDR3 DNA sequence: TGCGCCAGCAGCGCGGGGACGGCGAACACTGAAGCTTTCTTT. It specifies CASSAGTANTEAFF.

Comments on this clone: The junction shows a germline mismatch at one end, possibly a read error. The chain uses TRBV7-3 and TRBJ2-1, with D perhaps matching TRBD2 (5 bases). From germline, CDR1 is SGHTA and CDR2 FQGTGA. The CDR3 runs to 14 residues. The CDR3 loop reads CANSLQAAYNEQFF. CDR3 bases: TGTGCCAACAGCCTCCAAGCGGCCTACAATGAGCAGTTCTTC.

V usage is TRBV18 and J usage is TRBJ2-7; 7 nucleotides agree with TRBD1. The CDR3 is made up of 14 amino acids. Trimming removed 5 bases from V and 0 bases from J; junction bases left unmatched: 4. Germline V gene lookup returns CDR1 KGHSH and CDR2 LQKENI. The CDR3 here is CASSWDRISYEQYF. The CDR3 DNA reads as TGTGCCAGCTCATGGGACAGAATCTCCTACGAGCAGTACTTC.

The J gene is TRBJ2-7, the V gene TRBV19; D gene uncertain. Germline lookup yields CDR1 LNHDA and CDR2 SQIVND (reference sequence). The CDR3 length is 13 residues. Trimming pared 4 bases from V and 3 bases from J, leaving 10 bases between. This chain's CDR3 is CASSNTDNYEQYF. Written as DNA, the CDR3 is TGTGCCAGTAGTAATACCGACAACTACGAGCAGTACTTC.

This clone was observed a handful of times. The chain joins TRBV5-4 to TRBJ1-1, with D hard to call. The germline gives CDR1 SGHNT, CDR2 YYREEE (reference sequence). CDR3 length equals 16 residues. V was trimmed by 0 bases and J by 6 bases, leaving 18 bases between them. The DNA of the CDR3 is TGTGCCAGCAGCTTGGCCGGTAGAGGGCCTGGTCCTGAAGCTTTCTTT. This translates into CASSLAGRGPGPEAFF.

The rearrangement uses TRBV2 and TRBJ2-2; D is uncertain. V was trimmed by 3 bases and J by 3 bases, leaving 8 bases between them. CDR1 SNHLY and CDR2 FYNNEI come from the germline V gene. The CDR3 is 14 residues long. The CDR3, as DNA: TGTGCCAGCAGTGATGCCAGGTACACCGGGGAGCTGTTTTTT. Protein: CASSDARYTGELFF.

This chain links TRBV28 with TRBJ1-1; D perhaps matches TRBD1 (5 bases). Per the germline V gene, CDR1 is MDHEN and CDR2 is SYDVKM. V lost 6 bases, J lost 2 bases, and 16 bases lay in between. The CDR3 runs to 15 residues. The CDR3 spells CASSPHATVNTEAFF. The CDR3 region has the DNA TGTGCCAGCAGCCCCCACGCGACAGTTAACACTGAAGCTTTCTTT.

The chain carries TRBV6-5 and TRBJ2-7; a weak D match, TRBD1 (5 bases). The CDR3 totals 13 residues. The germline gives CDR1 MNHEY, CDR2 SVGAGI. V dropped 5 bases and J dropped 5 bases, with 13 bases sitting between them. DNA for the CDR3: TGTGCCAGCAGTACGACAAGGGGTAACGAGCAGTACTTC. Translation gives CASSTTRGNEQYF.

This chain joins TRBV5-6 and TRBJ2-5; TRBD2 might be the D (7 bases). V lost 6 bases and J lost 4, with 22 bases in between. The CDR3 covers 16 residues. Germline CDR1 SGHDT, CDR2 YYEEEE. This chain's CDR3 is CASISGAAGARETQYF. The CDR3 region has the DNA TGTGCCAGCATCTCCGGAGCGGCGGGGGCGCGAGAGACCCAGTACTTC. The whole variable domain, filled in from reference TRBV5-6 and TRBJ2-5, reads DAGVTQSPTHLIKTRGQQVTLRCSPKSGHDTVSWYQQALGQGPQFIFQYYEEEERQRGNFPDRFSGHQFPNYSSELNVNALLLGDSALYLCASISGAAGARETQYFGPGTRLLVL.

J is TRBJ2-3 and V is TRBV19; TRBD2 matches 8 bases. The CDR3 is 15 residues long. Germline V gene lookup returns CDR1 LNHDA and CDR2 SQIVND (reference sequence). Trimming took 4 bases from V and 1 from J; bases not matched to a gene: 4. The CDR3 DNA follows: TGTGCCAGTAGTACCAAGCGGGGGCGCACAGATACGCAGTATTTT. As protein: CASSTKRGRTDTQYF. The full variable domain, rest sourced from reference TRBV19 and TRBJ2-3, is DGGITQSPKYLFRKEGQNVTLSCEQNLNHDAMYWYRQDPGQGLRLIYYSQIVNDFQKGDIAEGYSVSREKKESFPLTVTSAQKNPTAFYLCASSTKRGRTDTQYFGPGTRLTVL.

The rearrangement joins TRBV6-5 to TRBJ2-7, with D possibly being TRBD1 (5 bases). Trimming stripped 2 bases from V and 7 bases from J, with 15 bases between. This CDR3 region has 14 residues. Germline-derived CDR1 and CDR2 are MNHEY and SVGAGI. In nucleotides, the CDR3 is TGTGCCAGCAGTTACCAGGGTTCCAGTGGGGAGCAGTACTTC. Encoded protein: CASSYQGSSGEQYF.

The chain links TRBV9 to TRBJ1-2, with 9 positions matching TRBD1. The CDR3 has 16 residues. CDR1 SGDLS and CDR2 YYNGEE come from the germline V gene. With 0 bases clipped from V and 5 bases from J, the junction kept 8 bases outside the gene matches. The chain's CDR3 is CASSVAKDRGRYGYTF. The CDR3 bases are TGTGCCAGCAGCGTAGCGAAGGACAGGGGTCGGTATGGCTACACCTTC.

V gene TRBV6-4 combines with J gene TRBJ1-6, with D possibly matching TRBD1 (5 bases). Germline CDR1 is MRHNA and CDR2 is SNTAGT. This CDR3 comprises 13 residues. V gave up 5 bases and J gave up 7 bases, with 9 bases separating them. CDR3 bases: TGTGCCAGCAGTAATGGGGGGAATTCACCCCTCCACTTT. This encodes CASSNGGNSPLHF.

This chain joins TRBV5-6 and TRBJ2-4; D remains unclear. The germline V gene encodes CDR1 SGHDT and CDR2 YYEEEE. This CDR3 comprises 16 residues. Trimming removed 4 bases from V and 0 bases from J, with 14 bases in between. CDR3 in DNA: TGTGCCAGCAGCCGCAGCGTACTCTTAGCCAAAAACATTCAGTACTTC. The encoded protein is CASSRSVLLAKNIQYF.

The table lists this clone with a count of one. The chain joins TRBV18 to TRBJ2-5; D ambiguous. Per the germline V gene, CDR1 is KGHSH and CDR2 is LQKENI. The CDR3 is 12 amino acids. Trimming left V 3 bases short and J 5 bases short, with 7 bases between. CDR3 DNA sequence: TGTGCCAGCTCACCCTCCAGGGAGACCCAGTACTTC. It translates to CASSPSRETQYF.

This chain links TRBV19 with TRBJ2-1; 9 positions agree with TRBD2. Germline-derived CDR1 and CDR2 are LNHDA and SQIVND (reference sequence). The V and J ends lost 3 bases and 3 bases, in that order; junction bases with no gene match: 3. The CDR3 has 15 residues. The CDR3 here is CASSIRLADYNEQFF. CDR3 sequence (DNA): TGTGCCAGTAGTATCCGACTAGCGGACTACAATGAGCAGTTCTTC.